This T cell receptor beta chain comes out of a study of blood T cell repertoires in COVID-19. This clone was observed once. Some clones are missing from TCRdb's copy, which holds only in-frame ones; the method was immunoSEQ multiplex PCR. The sample comprises 35,000 to 40,000 clones, 74% of which are singletons, and 8% to 11% rests with the top ten. The sequenced sample was peripheral blood. The receptor was derived from a man between 65 and 85 years old with COVID-19, enrolled during active disease.

This CDR3 is CASTLGGSGGYEQYF. The CDR3 DNA follows: TGTGCCAGCACCCTGGGGGGGAGCGGCGGCTACGAGCAGTACTTC. V and J are TRBV28 and TRBJ2-7; 7 bases fit TRBD2. V gave up 7 bases and J gave up 3 bases; unmatched junction bases: 12. The CDR3 extends over 15 amino acids. Germline assignment: CDR1 MDHEN and CDR2 SYDVKM.